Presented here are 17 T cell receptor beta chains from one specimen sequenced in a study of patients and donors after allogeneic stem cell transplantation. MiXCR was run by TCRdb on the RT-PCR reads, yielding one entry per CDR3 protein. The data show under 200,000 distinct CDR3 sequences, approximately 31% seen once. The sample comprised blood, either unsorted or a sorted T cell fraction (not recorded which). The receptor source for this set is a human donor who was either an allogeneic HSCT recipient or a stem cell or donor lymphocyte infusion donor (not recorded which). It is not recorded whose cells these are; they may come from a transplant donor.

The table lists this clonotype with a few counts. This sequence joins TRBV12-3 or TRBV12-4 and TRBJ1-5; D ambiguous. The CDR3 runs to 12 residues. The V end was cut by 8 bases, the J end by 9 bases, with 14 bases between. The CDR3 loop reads CASVGNNLPQHF. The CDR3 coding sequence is TGTGCCAGCGTAGGGAATAACTTGCCCCAGCATTTT.

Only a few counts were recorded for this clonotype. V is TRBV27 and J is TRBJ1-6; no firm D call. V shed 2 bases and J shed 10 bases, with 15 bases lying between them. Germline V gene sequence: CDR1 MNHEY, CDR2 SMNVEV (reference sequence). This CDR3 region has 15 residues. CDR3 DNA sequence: TGTGCCAGCAGTTTAACCCAGGTTCCCCTGTCACCCCTCCACTTT. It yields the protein CASSLTQVPLSPLHF.

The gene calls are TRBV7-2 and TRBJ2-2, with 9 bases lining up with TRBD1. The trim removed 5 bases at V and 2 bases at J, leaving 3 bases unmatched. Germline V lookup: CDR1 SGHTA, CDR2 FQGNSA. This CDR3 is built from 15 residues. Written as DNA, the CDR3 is TGTGCCAGCAGCAAGGACAGGGGCAACACCGGGGAGCTGTTTTTT. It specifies CASSKDRGNTGELFF.

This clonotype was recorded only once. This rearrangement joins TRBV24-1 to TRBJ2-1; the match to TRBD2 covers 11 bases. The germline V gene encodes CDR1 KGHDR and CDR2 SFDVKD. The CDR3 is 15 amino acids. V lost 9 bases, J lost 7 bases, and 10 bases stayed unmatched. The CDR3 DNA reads TGTGCCACCCGACTTCCGGGACTAGCGGAAAATGAGCAGTTCTTC. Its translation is CATRLPGLAENEQFF.

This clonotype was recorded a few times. The CDR3 protein is CATSDTQGAGGELFF. The CDR3 bases are TGTGCCACCAGTGATACCCAGGGGGCTGGCGGGGAGCTGTTTTTT. The gene calls are TRBV24-1 and TRBJ2-2; 8 nucleotides match TRBD1. This CDR3 has 15 residues. Germline CDR1 is KGHDR and CDR2 is SFDVKD. The trim removed 3 bases at V and 7 bases at J, leaving 6 bases unmatched.

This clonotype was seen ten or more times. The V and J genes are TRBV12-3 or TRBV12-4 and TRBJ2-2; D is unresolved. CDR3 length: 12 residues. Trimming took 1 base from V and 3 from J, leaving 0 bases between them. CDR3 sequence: CASSLDTGELFF. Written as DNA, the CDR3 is TGTGCCAGCAGTTTAGACACCGGGGAGCTGTTTTTT.

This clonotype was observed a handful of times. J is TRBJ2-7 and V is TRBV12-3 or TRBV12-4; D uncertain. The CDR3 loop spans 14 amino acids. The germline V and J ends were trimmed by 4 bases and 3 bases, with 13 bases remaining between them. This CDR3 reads CASSSLGPIYEQYF. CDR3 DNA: TGTGCCAGCAGTTCTCTAGGACCCATCTACGAGCAGTACTTC.

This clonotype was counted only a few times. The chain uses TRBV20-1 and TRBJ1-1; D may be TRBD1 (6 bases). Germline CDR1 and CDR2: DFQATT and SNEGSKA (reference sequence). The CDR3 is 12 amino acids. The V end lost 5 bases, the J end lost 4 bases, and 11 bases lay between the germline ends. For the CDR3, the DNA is TGCAGTGCTTCCCAGGGGAGCACTGAAGCTTTCTTT. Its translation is CSASQGSTEAFF.

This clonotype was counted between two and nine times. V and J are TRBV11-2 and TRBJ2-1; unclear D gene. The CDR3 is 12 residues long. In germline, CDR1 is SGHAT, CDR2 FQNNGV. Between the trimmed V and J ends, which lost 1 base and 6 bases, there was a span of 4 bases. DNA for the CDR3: TGTGCCAGCAGCTTAGCCAGCAATGAGCAGTTCTTC. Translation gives CASSLASNEQFF. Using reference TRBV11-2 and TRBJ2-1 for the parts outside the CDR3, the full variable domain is EAGVAQSPRYKIIEKRQSVAFWCNPISGHATLYWYQQILGQGPKLLIQFQNNGVVDDSQLPKDRFSAERLKGVDSTLKIQPAKLEDSAVYLCASSLASNEQFFGPGTRLTVL.

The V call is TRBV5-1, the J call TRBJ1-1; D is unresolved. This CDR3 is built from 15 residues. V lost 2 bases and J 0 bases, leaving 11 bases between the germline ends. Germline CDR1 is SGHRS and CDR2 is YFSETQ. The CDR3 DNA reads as TGCGCCAGCAGCTTTCAGGACGGCCTGAACACTGAAGCTTTCTTT. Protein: CASSFQDGLNTEAFF.

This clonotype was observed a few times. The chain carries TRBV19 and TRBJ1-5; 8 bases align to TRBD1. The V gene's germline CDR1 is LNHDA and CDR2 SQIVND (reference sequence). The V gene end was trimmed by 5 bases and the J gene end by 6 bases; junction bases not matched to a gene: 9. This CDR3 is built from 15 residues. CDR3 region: CASSRWGRGPQPQHF. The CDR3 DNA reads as TGTGCCAGTAGTCGCTGGGGCAGGGGGCCTCAGCCCCAGCATTTT.

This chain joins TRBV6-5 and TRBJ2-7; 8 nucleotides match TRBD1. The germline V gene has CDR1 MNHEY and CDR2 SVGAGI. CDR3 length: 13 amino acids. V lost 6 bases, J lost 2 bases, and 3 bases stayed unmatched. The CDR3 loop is CASRRGQAYEQYF. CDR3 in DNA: TGTGCCAGCAGGAGGGGACAGGCCTACGAGCAGTACTTC.

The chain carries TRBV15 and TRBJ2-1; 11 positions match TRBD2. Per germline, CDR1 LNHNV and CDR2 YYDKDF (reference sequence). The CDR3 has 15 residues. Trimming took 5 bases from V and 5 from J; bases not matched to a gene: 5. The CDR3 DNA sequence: TGTGCCACCAGCGGACCGGGACTAGCGGACAATGAGCAGTTCTTC. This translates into CATSGPGLADNEQFF.

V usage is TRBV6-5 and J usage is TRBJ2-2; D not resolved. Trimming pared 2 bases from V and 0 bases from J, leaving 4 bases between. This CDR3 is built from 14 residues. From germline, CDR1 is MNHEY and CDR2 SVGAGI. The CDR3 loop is CASSYTPNTGELFF. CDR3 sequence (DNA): TGTGCCAGCAGTTACACCCCGAACACCGGGGAGCTGTTTTTT.

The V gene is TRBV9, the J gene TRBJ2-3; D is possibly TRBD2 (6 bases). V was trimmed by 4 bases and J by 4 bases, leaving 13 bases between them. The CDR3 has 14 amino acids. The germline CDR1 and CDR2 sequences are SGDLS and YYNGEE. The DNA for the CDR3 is TGTGCCAGCAGCCCTACTAGCAGCTCAGATACGCAGTATTTT. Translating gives CASSPTSSSDTQYF.

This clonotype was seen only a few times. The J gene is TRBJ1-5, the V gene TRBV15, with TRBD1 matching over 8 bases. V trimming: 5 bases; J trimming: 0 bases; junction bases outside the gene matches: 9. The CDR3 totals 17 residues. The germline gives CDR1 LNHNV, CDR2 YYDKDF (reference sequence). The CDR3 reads CATSRTGLIVSNQPQHF. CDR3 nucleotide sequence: TGTGCCACCAGCCGGACAGGGTTAATCGTTAGCAATCAGCCCCAGCATTTT. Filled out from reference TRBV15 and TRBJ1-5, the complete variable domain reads DAMVIQNPRYQVTQFGKPVTLSCSQTLNHNVMYWYQQKSSQAPKLLFHYYDKDFNNEADTPDNFQSRRPNTSFCFLDIRSPGLGDTAMYLCATSRTGLIVSNQPQHFGDGTRLSIL.

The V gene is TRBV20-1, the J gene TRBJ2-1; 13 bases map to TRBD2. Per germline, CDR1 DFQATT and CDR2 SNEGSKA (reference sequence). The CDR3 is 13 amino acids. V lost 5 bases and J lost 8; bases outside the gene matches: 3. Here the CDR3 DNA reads TGCAGTGCTGGACTAGCGGGAGCCGATGAGCAGTTCTTC. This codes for CSAGLAGADEQFF.